This T cell receptor (beta chain) was profiled in a study of cytomegalovirus exposure and HLA in healthy donors. Measured with immunoSEQ multiplex PCR; TCRdb has only the in-frame clones, and not every one. The sample holds roughly 220,000 clones, approximately 83% seen once. The ends were cut back, 3 bases at V and 3 bases at J, with 8 bases in the middle. The CDR3 spans 13 residues. Germline V lookup: CDR1 SGHVS, CDR2 FQNEAQ. This TCR derives from a woman in her twenties or thirties in good health and CMV-seropositive. Material for sequencing was PBMCs. This chain connects TRBV7-8 to TRBJ1-2; TRBD1 is a possible D gene (5 bases). The DNA for the CDR3 is TGTGCCAGCAGCTTGGGACTAGACTATGGCTACACCTTC. Protein product: CASSLGLDYGYTF.